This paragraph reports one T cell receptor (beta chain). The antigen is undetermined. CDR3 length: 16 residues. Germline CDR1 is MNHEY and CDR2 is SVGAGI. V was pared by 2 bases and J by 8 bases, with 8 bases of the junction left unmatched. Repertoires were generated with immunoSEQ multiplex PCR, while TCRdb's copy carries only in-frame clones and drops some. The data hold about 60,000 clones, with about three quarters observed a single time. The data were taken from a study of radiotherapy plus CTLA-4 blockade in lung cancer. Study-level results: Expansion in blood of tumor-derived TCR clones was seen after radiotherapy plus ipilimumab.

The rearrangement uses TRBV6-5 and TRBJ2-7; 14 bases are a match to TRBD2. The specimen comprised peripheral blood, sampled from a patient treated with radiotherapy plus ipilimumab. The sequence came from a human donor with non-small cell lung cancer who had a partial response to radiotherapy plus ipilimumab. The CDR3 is CASSYQPGLAGEKQYF. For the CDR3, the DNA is TGTGCCAGCAGTTACCAACCGGGACTAGCGGGGGAAAAGCAGTACTTC.